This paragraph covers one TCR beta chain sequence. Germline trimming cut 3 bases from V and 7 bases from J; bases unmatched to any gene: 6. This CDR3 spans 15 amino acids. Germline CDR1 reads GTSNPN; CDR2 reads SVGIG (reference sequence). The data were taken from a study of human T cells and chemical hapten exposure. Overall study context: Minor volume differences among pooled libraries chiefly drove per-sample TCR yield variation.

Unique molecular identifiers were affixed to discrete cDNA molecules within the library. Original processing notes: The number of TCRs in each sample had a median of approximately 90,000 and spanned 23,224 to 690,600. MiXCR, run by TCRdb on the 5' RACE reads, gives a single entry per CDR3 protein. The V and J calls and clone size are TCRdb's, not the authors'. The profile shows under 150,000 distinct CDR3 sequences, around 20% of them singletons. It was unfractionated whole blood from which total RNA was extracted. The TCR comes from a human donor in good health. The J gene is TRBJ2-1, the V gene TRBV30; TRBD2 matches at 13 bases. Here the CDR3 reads CAWRRLAGGLNEQFF. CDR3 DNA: TGTGCCTGGAGGAGACTAGCGGGAGGTCTAAATGAGCAGTTCTTC.